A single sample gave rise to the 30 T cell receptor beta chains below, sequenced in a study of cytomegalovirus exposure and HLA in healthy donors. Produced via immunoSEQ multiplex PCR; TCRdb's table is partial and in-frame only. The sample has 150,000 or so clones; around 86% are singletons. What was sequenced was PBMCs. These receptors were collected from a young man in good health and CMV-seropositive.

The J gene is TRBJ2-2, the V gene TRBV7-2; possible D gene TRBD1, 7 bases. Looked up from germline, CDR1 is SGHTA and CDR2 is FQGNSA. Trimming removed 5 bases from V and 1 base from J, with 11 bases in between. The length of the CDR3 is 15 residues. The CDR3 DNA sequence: TGTGCCAGCAGCGCGCAGGGGGGGAACACCGGGGAGCTGTTTTTT. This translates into CASSAQGGNTGELFF.

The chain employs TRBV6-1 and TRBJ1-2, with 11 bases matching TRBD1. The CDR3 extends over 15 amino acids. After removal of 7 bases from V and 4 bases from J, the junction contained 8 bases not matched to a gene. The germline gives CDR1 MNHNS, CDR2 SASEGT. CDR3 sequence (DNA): TGTGCCAGCACCCAATGGGACAGGGGGGGCTATGGCTACACCTTC. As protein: CASTQWDRGGYGYTF.

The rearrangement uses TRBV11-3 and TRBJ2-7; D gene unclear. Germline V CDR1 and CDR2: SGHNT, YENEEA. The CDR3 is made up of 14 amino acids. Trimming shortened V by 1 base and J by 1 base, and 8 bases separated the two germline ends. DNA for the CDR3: TGTGCCAGCAGCTTAGCTCCGACTTCCTACGAGCAGTACTTC. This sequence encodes CASSLAPTSYEQYF.

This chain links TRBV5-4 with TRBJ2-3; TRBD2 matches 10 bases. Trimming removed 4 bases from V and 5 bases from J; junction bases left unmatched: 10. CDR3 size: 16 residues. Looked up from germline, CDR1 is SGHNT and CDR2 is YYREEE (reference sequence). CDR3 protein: CASSTLKREGGDTQYF. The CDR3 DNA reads TGTGCCAGCAGCACCCTAAAGCGGGAGGGGGGAGATACGCAGTATTTT.

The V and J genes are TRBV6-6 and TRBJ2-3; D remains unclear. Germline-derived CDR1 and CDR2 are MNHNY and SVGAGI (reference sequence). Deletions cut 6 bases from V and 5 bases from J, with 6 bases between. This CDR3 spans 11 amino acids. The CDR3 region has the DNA TGTGCCAGCAGCCCCGGAGATACGCAGTATTTT. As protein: CASSPGDTQYF.

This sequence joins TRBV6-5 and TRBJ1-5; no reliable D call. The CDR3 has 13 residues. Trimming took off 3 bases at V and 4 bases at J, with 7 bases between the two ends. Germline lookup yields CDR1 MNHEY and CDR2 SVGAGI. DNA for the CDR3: TGTGCCAGCAGTTATTCCCAAAATCAGCCCCAGCATTTT. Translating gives CASSYSQNQPQHF.

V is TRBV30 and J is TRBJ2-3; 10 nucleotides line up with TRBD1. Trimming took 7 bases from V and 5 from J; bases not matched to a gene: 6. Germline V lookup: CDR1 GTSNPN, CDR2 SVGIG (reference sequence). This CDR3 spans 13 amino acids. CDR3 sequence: CASDRGQVDTQYF. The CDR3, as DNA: TGTGCCTCCGACAGGGGGCAGGTAGATACGCAGTATTTT.

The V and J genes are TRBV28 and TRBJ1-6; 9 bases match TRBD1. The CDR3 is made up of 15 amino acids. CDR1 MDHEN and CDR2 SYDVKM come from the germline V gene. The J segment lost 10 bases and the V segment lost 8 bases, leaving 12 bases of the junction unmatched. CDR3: CASRDRGTSQSPLHF. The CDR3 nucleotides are TGTGCCAGCCGAGACAGGGGGACCTCCCAGTCACCCCTCCACTTT.

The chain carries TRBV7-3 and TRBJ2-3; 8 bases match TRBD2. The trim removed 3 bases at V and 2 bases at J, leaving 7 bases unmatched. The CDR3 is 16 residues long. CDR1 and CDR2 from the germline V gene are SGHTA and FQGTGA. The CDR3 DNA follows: TGTGCCAGCAGCTTCATCGGGGGGGGGACCACAGATACGCAGTATTTT. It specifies CASSFIGGGTTDTQYF.

Written as DNA, the CDR3 is TGTGCCAGCAGCGTGCGGGGCCTCACGAATGAGCAGTTCTTC. This gives the protein CASSVRGLTNEQFF. The genes are TRBV9 and TRBJ2-1; TRBD2 might be the D (6 bases). The CDR3 loop spans 14 amino acids. Germline V lookup: CDR1 SGDLS, CDR2 YYNGEE. The ends were cut back, 2 bases at V and 7 bases at J, with 13 bases in the middle.

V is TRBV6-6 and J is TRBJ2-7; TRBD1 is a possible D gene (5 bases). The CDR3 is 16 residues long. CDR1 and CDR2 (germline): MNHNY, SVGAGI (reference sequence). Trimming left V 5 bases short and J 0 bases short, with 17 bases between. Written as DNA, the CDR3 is TGTGCCAGCAGTCCCCTTGGGGCGCACAACTCCTACGAGCAGTACTTC. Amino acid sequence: CASSPLGAHNSYEQYF.

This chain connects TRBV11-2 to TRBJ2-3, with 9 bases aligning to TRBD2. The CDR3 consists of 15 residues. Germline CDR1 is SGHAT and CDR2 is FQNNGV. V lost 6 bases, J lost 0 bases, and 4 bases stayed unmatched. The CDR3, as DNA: TGTGCCAGCAGTTACCTAGCGGGGAGCACAGATACGCAGTATTTT. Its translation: CASSYLAGSTDTQYF.

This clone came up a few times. The CDR3 is CASRELTGPDTQYF. The CDR3 DNA reads as TGTGCCAGCAGGGAACTAACAGGGCCAGATACGCAGTATTTT. The rearrangement links TRBV7-9 to TRBJ2-3, with D possibly matching TRBD1 (6 bases). Trimming took off 6 bases at V and 4 bases at J, with 14 bases between the two ends. The CDR3 covers 14 residues. Germline assignment: CDR1 SEHNR and CDR2 FQNEAQ (reference sequence).

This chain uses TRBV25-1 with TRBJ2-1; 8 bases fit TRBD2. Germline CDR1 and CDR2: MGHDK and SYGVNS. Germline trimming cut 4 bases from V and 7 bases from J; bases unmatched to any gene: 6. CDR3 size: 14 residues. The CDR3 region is CASSVSGKWNEQFF. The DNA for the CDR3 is TGTGCCAGCAGTGTTAGCGGGAAGTGGAATGAGCAGTTCTTC. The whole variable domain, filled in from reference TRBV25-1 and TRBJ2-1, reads EADIYQTPRYLVIGTGKKITLECSQTMGHDKMYWYQQDPGMELHLIHYSYGVNSTEKGDLSSESTVSRIRTEHFPLTLESARPSHTSQYLCASSVSGKWNEQFFGPGTRLTVL.

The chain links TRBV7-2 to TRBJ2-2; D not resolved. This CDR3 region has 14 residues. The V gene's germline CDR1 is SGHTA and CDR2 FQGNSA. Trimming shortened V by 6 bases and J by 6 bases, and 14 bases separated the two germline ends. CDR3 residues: CASRQTVSPGELFF. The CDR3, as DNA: TGTGCCAGCAGACAAACTGTTAGCCCCGGGGAGCTGTTTTTT.

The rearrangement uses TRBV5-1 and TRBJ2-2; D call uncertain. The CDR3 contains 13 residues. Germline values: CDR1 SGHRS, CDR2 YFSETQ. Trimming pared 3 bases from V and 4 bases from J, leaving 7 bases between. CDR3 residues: CASSSDFTGELFF. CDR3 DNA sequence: TGCGCCAGCAGCTCAGATTTCACCGGGGAGCTGTTTTTT.

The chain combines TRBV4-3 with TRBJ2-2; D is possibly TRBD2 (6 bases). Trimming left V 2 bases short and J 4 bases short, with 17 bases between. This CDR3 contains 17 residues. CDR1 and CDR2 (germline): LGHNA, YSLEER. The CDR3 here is CASSQRPPSAGTGELFF. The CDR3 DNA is TGCGCCAGCAGCCAACGCCCCCCTAGCGCGGGCACCGGGGAGCTGTTTTTT.

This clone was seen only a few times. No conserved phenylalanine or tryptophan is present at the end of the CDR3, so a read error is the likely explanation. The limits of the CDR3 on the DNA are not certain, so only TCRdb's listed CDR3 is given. The CDR3 loop reads CASSLGRRDSLGLG. The J gene is TRBJ2-7, the V gene TRBV7-7; the table names TRBD2, a call not compared with the DNA. The CDR3 region is 14 residues in length, termini included. Germline lookup yields CDR1 SSHAT and CDR2 FNYEAQ (reference sequence).

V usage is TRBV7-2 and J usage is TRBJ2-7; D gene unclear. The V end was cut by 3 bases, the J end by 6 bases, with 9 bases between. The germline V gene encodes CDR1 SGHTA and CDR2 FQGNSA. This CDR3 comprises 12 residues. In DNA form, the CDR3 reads TGTGCCAGCAGCTTCACGGTAACCGAGCAGTACTTC. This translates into CASSFTVTEQYF.

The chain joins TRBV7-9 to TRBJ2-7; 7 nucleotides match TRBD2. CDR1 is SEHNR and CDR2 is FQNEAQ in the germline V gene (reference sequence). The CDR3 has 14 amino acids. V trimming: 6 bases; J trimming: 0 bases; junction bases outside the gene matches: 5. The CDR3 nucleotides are TGTGCCAGCAGTTCGGGGGGAAGCTCCTACGAGCAGTACTTC. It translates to CASSSGGSSYEQYF.

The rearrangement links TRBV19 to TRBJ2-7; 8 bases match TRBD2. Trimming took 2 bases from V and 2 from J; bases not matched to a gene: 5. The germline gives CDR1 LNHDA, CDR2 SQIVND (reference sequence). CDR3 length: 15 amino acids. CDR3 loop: CASSISPGGAYEQYF. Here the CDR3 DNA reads TGTGCCAGTAGTATAAGTCCGGGGGGGGCCTACGAGCAGTACTTC.

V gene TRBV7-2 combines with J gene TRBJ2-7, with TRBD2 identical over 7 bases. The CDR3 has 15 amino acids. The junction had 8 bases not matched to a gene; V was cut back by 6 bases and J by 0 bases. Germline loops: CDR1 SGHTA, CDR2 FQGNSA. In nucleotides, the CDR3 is TGTGCCAGCAGTCCGTGGACTAGAGGCTCCTACGAGCAGTACTTC. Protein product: CASSPWTRGSYEQYF. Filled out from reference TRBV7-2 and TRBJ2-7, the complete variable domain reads GAGVSQSPSNKVTEKGKDVELRCDPISGHTALYWYRQSLGQGLEFLIYFQGNSAPDKSGLPSDRFSAERTGGSVSTLTIQRTQQEDSAVYLCASSPWTRGSYEQYFGPGTRLTVT.

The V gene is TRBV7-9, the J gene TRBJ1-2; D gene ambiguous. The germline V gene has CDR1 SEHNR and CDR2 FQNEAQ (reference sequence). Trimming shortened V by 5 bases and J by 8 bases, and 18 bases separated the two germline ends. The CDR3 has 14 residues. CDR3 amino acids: CASSPTGTLRGYTF. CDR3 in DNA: TGTGCCAGCAGCCCTACGGGAACGCTCAGGGGCTACACCTTC. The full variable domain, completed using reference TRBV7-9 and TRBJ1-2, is DTGVSQNPRHKITKRGQNVTFRCDPISEHNRLYWYRQTLGQGPEFLTYFQNEAQLEKSRLLSDRFSAERPKGSFSTLEIQRTEQGDSAMYLCASSPTGTLRGYTFGSGTRLTVV.

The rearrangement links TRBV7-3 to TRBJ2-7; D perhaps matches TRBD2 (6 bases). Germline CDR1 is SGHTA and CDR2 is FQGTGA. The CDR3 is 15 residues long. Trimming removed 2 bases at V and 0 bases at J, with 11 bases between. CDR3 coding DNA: TGTGCCAGCAGCTTAGAGGCCGGGAGCTCCTACGAGCAGTACTTC. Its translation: CASSLEAGSSYEQYF. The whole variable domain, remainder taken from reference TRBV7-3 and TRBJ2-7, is GAGVSQTPSNKVTEKGKYVELRCDPISGHTALYWYRQSLGQGPEFLIYFQGTGAADDSGLPNDRFFAVRPEGSVSTLKIQRTERGDSAVYLCASSLEAGSSYEQYFGPGTRLTVT.

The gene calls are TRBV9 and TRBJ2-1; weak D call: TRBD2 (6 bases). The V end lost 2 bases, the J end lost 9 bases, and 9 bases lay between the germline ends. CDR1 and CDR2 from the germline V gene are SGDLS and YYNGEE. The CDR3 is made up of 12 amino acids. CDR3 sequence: CASSVGGIEQFF. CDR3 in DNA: TGTGCCAGCAGCGTCGGAGGGATTGAGCAGTTCTTC.

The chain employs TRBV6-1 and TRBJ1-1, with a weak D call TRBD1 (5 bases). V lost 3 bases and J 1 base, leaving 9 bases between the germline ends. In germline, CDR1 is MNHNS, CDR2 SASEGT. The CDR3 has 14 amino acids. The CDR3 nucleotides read TGTGCCAGCAGTGACCAGGGCGGGAACACTGAAGCTTTCTTT. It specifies CASSDQGGNTEAFF.

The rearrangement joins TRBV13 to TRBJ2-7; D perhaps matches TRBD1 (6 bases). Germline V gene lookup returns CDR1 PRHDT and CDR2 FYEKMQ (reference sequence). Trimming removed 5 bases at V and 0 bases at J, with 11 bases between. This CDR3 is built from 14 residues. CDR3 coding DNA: TGTGCCAGCAGCGAGGGACACATCTCCTACGAGCAGTACTTC. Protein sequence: CASSEGHISYEQYF.

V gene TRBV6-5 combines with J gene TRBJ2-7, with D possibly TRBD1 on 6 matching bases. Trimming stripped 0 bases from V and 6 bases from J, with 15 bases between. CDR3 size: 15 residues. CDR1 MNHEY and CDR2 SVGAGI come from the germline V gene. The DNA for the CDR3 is TGTGCCAGCAGTTACTCCGGCAGGGGAACCCTCGAGCAGTACTTC. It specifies CASSYSGRGTLEQYF.

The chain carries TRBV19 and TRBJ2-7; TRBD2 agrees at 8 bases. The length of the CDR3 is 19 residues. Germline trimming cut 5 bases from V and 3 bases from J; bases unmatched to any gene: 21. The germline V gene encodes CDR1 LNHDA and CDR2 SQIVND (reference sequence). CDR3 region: CASSEGGLAGPPPYYEQYF. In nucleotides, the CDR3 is TGTGCCAGTAGTGAAGGGGGATTAGCGGGACCCCCCCCCTACTACGAGCAGTACTTC.

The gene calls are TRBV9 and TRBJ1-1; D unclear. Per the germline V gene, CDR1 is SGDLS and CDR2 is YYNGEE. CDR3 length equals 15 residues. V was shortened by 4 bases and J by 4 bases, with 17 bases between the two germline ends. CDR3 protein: CASSPEPEFLTEAFF. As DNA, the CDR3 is TGTGCCAGCAGCCCCGAACCGGAGTTTCTCACTGAAGCTTTCTTT.